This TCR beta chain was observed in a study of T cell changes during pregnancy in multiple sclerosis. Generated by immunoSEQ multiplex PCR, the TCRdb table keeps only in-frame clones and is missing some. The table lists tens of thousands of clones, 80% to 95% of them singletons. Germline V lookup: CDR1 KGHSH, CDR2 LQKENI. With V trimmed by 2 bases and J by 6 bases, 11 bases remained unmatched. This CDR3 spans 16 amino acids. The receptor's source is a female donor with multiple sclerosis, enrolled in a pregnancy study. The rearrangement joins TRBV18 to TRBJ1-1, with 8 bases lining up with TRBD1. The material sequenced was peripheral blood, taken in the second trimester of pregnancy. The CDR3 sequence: CASSPKDGQGRAEAFF. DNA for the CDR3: TGTGCCAGCTCACCAAAGGATGGACAGGGACGCGCTGAAGCTTTCTTT.